Following are 14 T cell receptor beta chains from one sample sequenced in a study of HIV-infected patients and healthy controls. Roughly three months, about 14 weeks, into antiretroviral therapy, follow-up blood was collected. The repertoire came from unfractionated whole blood and reflected all unsorted peripheral T cells. cDNA was made from approximately 500 ng RNA using alpha and beta constant primers. Using multiplexing indices, alpha and beta chain libraries were generated apart by chain-specific third strand synthesis. TCRdb reprocessed the 5' RACE reads with MiXCR, giving one entry per CDR3 protein. The repertoire includes 18,000 or so distinct CDR3 sequences, more than 7.5% of them detected once, and 21% sits in the top ten. The source material was blood, sampled during antiretroviral therapy. All receptors derive from an adult with HIV infection.

This clonotype was seen repeatedly, ten times or more. The chain joins TRBV15 to TRBJ2-1; D remains unclear. Germline CDR1 reads LNHNV; CDR2 reads YYDKDF (reference sequence). The CDR3 spans 18 residues. Trimming removed 1 base at V and 0 bases at J, with 16 bases between. For the CDR3, the DNA is TGTGCCACCAGCAGAGTAATTTCTTGGGCCAGCTCCTACAATGAGCAGTTCTTC. It specifies CATSRVISWASSYNEQFF.

The CDR3: CATSRPQYF. The CDR3 DNA reads as TGTGCCACTTCCCGACCGCAGTACTTC. The chain joins TRBV2 to TRBJ2-7, with D hard to call. Germline lookup yields CDR1 SNHLY and CDR2 FYNNEI. V lost 10 bases and J lost 9, with 10 bases in between. This CDR3 comprises 9 residues.

The chain couples TRBV19 to TRBJ1-5, with a possible D match to TRBD1 (5 bases). V was trimmed by 7 bases and J by 11 bases, leaving 12 bases between them. The CDR3 consists of 11 residues. Germline CDR1 is LNHDA and CDR2 is SQIVND (reference sequence). CDR3 region: CASTLDRTQHF. Here the CDR3 DNA reads TGTGCCAGTACTCTAGACAGAACCCAGCATTTT.

This clonotype was recorded many times. This chain connects TRBV11-1 to TRBJ1-1, with D possibly TRBD1 on 5 matching bases. V was pared by 5 bases and J by 5 bases, with 18 bases between. Germline values: CDR1 SGHAT, CDR2 FQDESV (reference sequence). The CDR3 sequence is 15 residues long. The CDR3 loop reads CASSLGSREGTEAFF. In DNA, the CDR3 is TGTGCCAGCAGCCTTGGGTCCAGGGAGGGAACTGAAGCTTTCTTT.

J is TRBJ2-5 and V is TRBV19, with D perhaps matching TRBD1 or TRBD2 (5 bases each). Deletions cut 6 bases from V and 3 bases from J, with 8 bases between. Germline CDR1 LNHDA, CDR2 SQIVND (reference sequence). There are 12 residues in the CDR3. The CDR3 protein is CASSRDEETQYF. The CDR3 region has the DNA TGTGCCAGTAGCCGGGACGAAGAGACCCAGTACTTC.

This clonotype was detected ten times or more. This chain uses TRBV12-3 or TRBV12-4 with TRBJ2-7, with D perhaps assigned TRBD1 or TRBD2 (5 bases each). CDR3 length: 14 amino acids. Trimming removed 1 base from V and 5 bases from J, with 12 bases in between. In nucleotides, the CDR3 is TGTGCCAGCAGTTTAGGGATTGGGACCCACGAGCAGTACTTC. It translates to CASSLGIGTHEQYF.

For this clonotype: This may be a read error, as it is one base from a much larger clone. The rearrangement uses TRBV2 and TRBJ1-1; 8 positions agree with TRBD1. V gave up 7 bases and J gave up 7 bases; unmatched junction bases: 8. Germline assignment: CDR1 SNHLY and CDR2 FYNNEI. The CDR3 covers 13 residues. In DNA, the CDR3 is TGTGCCAGCAATGACGACAGGGGAGATGAAGCTTTCTTT. It is translated as CASNDDRGDEAFF.

In its sample, this clonotype was seen many times. This chain joins TRBV4-1 and TRBJ2-3; no firm D call. The CDR3 loop spans 14 amino acids. Trimming removed 0 bases from V and 10 bases from J, with 14 bases in between. CDR1 and CDR2 from the germline V gene are MGHRA and YSYEKL. For the CDR3, the DNA is TGCGCCAGCAGCCAAGATGATCTAGGGCCTTCGCAGTATTTT. It is translated as CASSQDDLGPSQYF.

The gene calls are TRBV29-1 and TRBJ2-3, with D maybe TRBD2 (5 bases). The germline gives CDR1 SQVTM, CDR2 ANQGSEA. Trimming stripped 7 bases from V and 0 bases from J, with 14 bases between. This CDR3 spans 14 amino acids. As DNA, the CDR3 is TGCAGCGCCGCGGGCCAACTTAGCACAGATACGCAGTATTTT. Protein product: CSAAGQLSTDTQYF.

Ten or more counts support this clonotype. V usage is TRBV12-3 or TRBV12-4 and J usage is TRBJ1-3; no clear D. The V gene lost 3 bases and the J gene lost 2 bases, with 11 bases spanning the gap. CDR3 length equals 15 residues. The CDR3 loop reads CASSFAGAPGNTIYF. In DNA form, the CDR3 reads TGTGCCAGCAGTTTCGCTGGAGCCCCTGGAAACACCATATATTTT.

This clonotype showed up many times. The chain employs TRBV29-1 and TRBJ2-3; D is perhaps TRBD2 (5 bases). Trimming took 4 bases from V and 2 from J, leaving 10 bases between them. The germline CDR1 and CDR2 sequences are SQVTM and ANQGSEA. The CDR3 length is 13 residues. As DNA, the CDR3 is TGCAGCGTTGGGACTTTACTCACAGATACGCAGTATTTT. Its translation is CSVGTLLTDTQYF.

The table lists this clonotype with many counts. The rearrangement links TRBV4-1 to TRBJ1-3; 8 positions match TRBD1. J was trimmed by 2 bases and V by 3 bases; bases with no gene match: 12. From germline, CDR1 is MGHRA and CDR2 YSYEKL. The CDR3 is 18 residues long. CDR3 coding DNA: TGCGCCAGCAGCCAGGCAGCGACAGGGGCCCCGCCTGGAAACACCATATATTTT. Its protein product is CASSQAATGAPPGNTIYF.

This clonotype has a count of ten or more. The chain uses TRBV3-1 and TRBJ1-5; 9 bases line up with TRBD1. Per the germline V gene, CDR1 is LGHDT and CDR2 is YNNKEL (reference sequence). This CDR3 is built from 14 residues. With V trimmed by 1 base and J by 6 bases, 1 base remained unmatched. The chain's CDR3 is CASSQGTGAQPQHF. In DNA, the CDR3 is TGTGCCAGCAGCCAAGGGACAGGGGCTCAGCCCCAGCATTTT.

This clonotype has more than one count but fewer than ten. The V gene is TRBV5-1, the J gene TRBJ2-7; the match to TRBD2 covers 8 bases. V gave up 3 bases and J gave up 5 bases; unmatched junction bases: 4. Per the germline V gene, CDR1 is SGHRS and CDR2 is YFSETQ. This CDR3 spans 13 amino acids. As DNA, the CDR3 is TGCGCCAGCAGCTCGGGAGGGGGAAACGAGCAGTACTTC. Its protein product is CASSSGGGNEQYF.